This T cell receptor beta chain was retrieved from a study of CD8+ T cells in alopecia areata. Broader study findings: Across lesional scalp, and particularly alopecia totalis/universalis, clonality surpassed that of normal scalp.

RNA was extracted and reverse transcribed into cDNA as the sequencing template. Profiling relied on immunoSEQ multiplex PCR, and the TCRdb table lists in-frame clones only, not all of them. Recorded here are some 110,000 clones, none singletons. As regards this clone: What it recognizes is unknown. Germline and genes: mouse.

This TCR was sampled from a C3H/HeJ mouse with alopecia areata. This line is of MHC haplotype H2-k. The source material was lesional skin.

CDR3 loop: CASSSGLGEAETLYF. The sequenced CDR3 bases are TGTGCCAGCAGTTCGGGACTGGGGGAGGCAGAA. The V call is TRBV19, the J call TRBJ2-3; the match to TRBD2 covers 11 bases. The sequenced fragment ends 4 residues before the CDR3 boundary, so the rest is inferred from the germline J gene. Germline CDR1 is FNHDT and CDR2 is SITEND (reference sequence). The CDR3 loop spans 15 amino acids. V shed 4 bases, J shed 3 bases, and the junction held 4 bases outside the gene matches.